What follows is one T cell receptor beta chain and its context. CDR3 length: 13 amino acids. Germline CDR1 is KGHDR and CDR2 is SFDVKD. V gave up 4 bases and J gave up 5 bases, with 8 bases separating them. Using immunoSEQ multiplex PCR, the repertoire was profiled, and TCRdb retains in-frame clones only, with some absent. The table lists 150,000 or so clones, around nine tenths of them singletons. The data belong to a study of T cell responses to AZD1222 COVID-19 vaccine. The sequence was collected from an adult in good health. This chain links TRBV24-1 with TRBJ1-5, with TRBD1 as a possible D gene (6 bases). Sequences were derived from peripheral blood, sampled on day 0 of AZD1222 vaccination. CDR3 loop: CATSERGDQPQHF. For the CDR3, the DNA is TGTGCCACCAGTGAAAGGGGGGATCAGCCCCAGCATTTT.